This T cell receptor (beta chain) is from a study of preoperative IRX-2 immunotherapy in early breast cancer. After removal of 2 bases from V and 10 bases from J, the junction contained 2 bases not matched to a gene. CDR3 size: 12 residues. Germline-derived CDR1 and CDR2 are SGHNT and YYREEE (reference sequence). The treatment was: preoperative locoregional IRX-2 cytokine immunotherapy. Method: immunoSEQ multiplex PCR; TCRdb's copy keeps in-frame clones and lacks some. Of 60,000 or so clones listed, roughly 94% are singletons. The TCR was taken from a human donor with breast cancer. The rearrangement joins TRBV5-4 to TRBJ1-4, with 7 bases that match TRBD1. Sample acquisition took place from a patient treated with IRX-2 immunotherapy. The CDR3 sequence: CASSFSGGKLFF. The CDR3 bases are TGTGCCAGCAGCTTCTCAGGGGGAAAACTGTTTTTT.